This T cell receptor beta chain was identified in a study of T cells after yellow fever vaccination. Regarding this clonotype: Its target is unknown.

CDR1 and CDR2 (germline): SQVTM, ANQGSEA. The CDR3 covers 15 residues. Trimming took 7 bases from V and 3 from J, leaving 19 bases between them. Production of TCR cDNA was by 5'RACE template switching, which also added a universal primer site and UMIs. One entry per CDR3 protein results from TCRdb running MiXCR on the 5' RACE reads. Of some 320,000 distinct CDR3 sequences listed, about 4.5% are singletons. General study results and limits: Once the booster was given, most primary-vaccination clones reappeared, at about 97% for CD4 and around 90% for CD8. The appearance of a small share of clonotypes in both CD4 and CD8 compartments was observed. High-abundance clonotypes from the bulk population could contaminate FACS-sorted repertoires.

This sequence was found in a man aged 18 to 35 who received the YFV17D yellow fever vaccine. The rearrangement joins TRBV29-1 to TRBJ2-1; D could derive from TRBD1 or TRBD2 (5 bases each). The source material was PBMCs, sampled 15 days after the yellow fever booster vaccination. CDR3 protein: CSERRDGQDYNEQFF. DNA of the CDR3: TGCAGCGAACGCCGGGACGGACAAGACTACAATGAGCAGTTCTTC.